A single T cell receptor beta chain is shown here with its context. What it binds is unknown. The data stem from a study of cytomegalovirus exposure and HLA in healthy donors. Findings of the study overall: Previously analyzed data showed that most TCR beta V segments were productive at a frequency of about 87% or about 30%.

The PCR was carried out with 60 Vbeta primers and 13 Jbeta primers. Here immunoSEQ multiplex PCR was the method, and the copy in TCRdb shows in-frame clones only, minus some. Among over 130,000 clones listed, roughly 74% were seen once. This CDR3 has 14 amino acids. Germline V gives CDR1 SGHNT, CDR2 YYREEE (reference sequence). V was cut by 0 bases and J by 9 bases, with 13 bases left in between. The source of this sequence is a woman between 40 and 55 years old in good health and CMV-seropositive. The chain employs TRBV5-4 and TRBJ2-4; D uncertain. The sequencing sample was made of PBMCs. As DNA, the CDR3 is TGTGCCAGCAGCTTGGCCGGTAGCTTGGTCATTCAGTACTTC. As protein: CASSLAGSLVIQYF.